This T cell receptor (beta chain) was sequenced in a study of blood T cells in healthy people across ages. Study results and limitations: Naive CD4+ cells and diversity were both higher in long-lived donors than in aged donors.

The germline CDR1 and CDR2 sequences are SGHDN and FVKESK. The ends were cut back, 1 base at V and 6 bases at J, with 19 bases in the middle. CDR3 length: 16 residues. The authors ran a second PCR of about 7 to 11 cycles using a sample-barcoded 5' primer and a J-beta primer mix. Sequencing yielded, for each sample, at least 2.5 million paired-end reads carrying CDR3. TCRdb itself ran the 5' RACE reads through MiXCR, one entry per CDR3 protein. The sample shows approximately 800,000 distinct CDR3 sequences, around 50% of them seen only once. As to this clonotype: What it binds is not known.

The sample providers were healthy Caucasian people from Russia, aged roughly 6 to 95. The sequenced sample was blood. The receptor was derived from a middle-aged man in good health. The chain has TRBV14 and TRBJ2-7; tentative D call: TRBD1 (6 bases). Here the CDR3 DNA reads TGTGCCAGCAGCCAAGTTTTACTTCGGGACACCCGCGAGCAGTACTTC. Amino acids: CASSQVLLRDTREQYF.